This T cell receptor beta chain was identified in a study of PD-L1 blockade in urothelial cancer. Overall study: Patients' atezolizumab regimen, 1,200 mg intravenously every 3 weeks, began around 2014. Analysis of the blood was performed 3 weeks (second dose) and 6 weeks after treatment start.

Germline CDR1 MNHNS, CDR2 SASEGT. CDR3 size: 13 residues. V lost 11 bases, J lost 4 bases, and 17 bases lay in between. Clones were sequenced by immunoSEQ multiplex PCR, and TCRdb holds only the in-frame ones, with some missing. The sample lists about 30,000 clones; around 80% were seen once. This clone was counted only a few times. This receptor was obtained from a man aged 45-60 years with urothelial cancer. Here the sequenced sample was PBMCs, taken around atezolizumab (anti-PD-L1) treatment. The chain combines TRBV6-1 with TRBJ1-1; perhaps TRBD1 as D (6 bases). In nucleotides, the CDR3 is TGTGCCGCAAGCAGGGGAGAGGTCACTGAAGCTTTCTTT. Encoded protein: CAASRGEVTEAFF.